This paragraph covers one TCR beta chain sequence. From germline, CDR1 is KGHSH and CDR2 LQKENI. V dropped 3 bases and J dropped 3; count of bases not matched to a gene: 6. The length of the CDR3 is 16 residues. Relapsing-remitting disease, either stable or active, was present in the multiple sclerosis controls, who were treatment-naive patients. The CD8+ and CD4+ T cells were isolated magnetically using a negative isolation approach, whereas the TEMRA cells were enriched by FACS. Reverse transcription used roughly 0.45 to 1 ug RNA and random hexamers. Amplification of TCR beta CDR3 by immunoSEQ multiplex PCR spanned 54 Vbeta and 13 Jbeta. TCRdb used MiXCR to reprocess the immunoSEQ multiplex PCR reads, holding one entry per CDR3 protein. The sample has roughly 150,000 distinct CDR3 sequences, roughly 95% seen once. The source of the sample is a study of CD8 T cells in Susac syndrome.

This chain joins TRBV18 and TRBJ2-3; 10 bases line up with TRBD2. The TCR sequence derives from a human donor with multiple sclerosis. Sequencing was performed on CD4+ T cells from PBMCs. CDR3 sequence (DNA): TGTGCCAGCTCACCCCAAAGCGGGGGGGGGACAGATACGCAGTATTTT. Translating gives CASSPQSGGGTDTQYF.